The 32 T cell receptor beta chains in this list originate from one sample, sequenced in a study of blood T cells in healthy people across ages. Through a sample-barcoded 5' primer and a J-beta primer mix, a second PCR was run for roughly 6 to 11 cycles. TCRdb analysed the 5' RACE reads with MiXCR anew, one entry per CDR3 protein. The sample lists some 710,000 distinct CDR3 sequences; 46% were seen once. Sample: blood. These receptors all come from a man of 80 years or more in good health.

The V and J genes are TRBV5-1 and TRBJ2-7; possible D gene TRBD2, 6 bases. In germline, CDR1 is SGHRS, CDR2 YFSETQ. Trimming removed 0 bases at V and 1 base at J, with 14 bases between. CDR3 length: 16 amino acids. As DNA, the CDR3 is TGCGCCAGCAGCTTGGCCGGAGGGCCTGCTTCCTACGAGCAGTACTTC. This translates into CASSLAGGPASYEQYF.

This clonotype was seen a single time. The chain employs TRBV20-1 and TRBJ1-6, with D possibly TRBD1 on 6 matching bases. This CDR3 is 13 amino acids long. Trimming left V 1 base short and J 8 bases short, with 9 bases between. In germline, CDR1 is DFQATT, CDR2 SNEGSKA (reference sequence). CDR3 sequence reads: CSARVPGDSPLHF. CDR3 in DNA: TGCAGTGCTAGAGTCCCAGGGGATTCACCCCTCCACTTT.

This clonotype was observed a handful of times. V is TRBV6-2 or TRBV6-3 and J is TRBJ1-2; no definite D call. Looked up from germline, CDR1 is MNHEY and CDR2 is SVGEGT. Trimming removed 10 bases from V and 7 bases from J, with 13 bases in between. The CDR3 spans 11 residues. The CDR3 coding sequence is TGTGCCACCGGAGGGTATCGTGGCTACACCTTC. It codes for CATGGYRGYTF.

The rearrangement uses TRBV20-1 and TRBJ1-6; D may be TRBD1 (5 bases). Deletions cut 4 bases from V and 6 bases from J, with 13 bases between. The CDR3 runs 14 residues. The germline gives CDR1 DFQATT, CDR2 SNEGSKA (reference sequence). Here the CDR3 reads CSAIRQQLNSPLHF. The CDR3, as DNA: TGCAGTGCTATCCGACAGCAACTTAATTCACCCCTCCACTTT.

The V and J genes are TRBV25-1 and TRBJ1-6, with 10 bases that match TRBD1. With V trimmed by 5 bases and J by 10 bases, 11 bases remained unmatched. The CDR3 consists of 16 residues. CDR1 is MGHDK, CDR2 SYGVNS, per germline. This chain's CDR3 is CASSPGQGRVRSPLHF. The CDR3 DNA is TGTGCCAGCAGTCCGGGACAGGGGAGGGTTCGATCACCCCTCCACTTT.

This clonotype was detected once. At one of its ends the junction is not consistent with the germline gene, which may arise from a read error. V and J are TRBV11-3 and TRBJ2-7; 12 bases are shared with TRBD2. The germline V gene has CDR1 SGHNT and CDR2 YENEEA. There are 15 residues in the CDR3. Here the CDR3 reads CTSSPTSGSVYEQYF. The CDR3 DNA follows: TGTACCAGCAGTCCGACTAGCGGGAGCGTTTACGAGCAGTACTTC. Combining the CDR3 with reference TRBV11-3 and TRBJ2-7 gives the whole variable domain EAGVVQSPRYKIIEKKQPVAFWCNPISGHNTLYWYLQNLGQGPELLIRYENEEAVDDSQLPKDRFSAERLKGVDSTLKIQPAELGDSAVYLCTSSPTSGSVYEQYFGPGTRLTVT.

The table lists this clonotype with a few counts. The gene calls are TRBV7-2 and TRBJ2-5, with D perhaps assigned TRBD1 or TRBD2 (5 bases each). V was cut by 6 bases and J by 4 bases, with 12 bases left in between. Germline V gene lookup returns CDR1 SGHTA and CDR2 FQGNSA. The CDR3 is 13 amino acids. The CDR3 DNA follows: TGTGCCAGCAGACAAACAGGAGGAGAGACCCAGTACTTC. Its protein is CASRQTGGETQYF.

The genes are TRBV15 and TRBJ2-7; D gene unclear. Germline CDR1 reads LNHNV; CDR2 reads YYDKDF (reference sequence). V gave up 0 bases and J gave up 2 bases, with 8 bases separating them. The CDR3 extends over 14 amino acids. CDR3 DNA sequence: TGTGCCACCAGCAGAGATTTCCCAGCCTACGAGCAGTACTTC. Protein sequence: CATSRDFPAYEQYF. Full variable domain (rest looked up from reference TRBV15 and TRBJ2-7): DAMVIQNPRYQVTQFGKPVTLSCSQTLNHNVMYWYQQKSSQAPKLLFHYYDKDFNNEADTPDNFQSRRPNTSFCFLDIRSPGLGDTAMYLCATSRDFPAYEQYFGPGTRLTVT.

The chain links TRBV20-1 to TRBJ2-3; 7 bases line up with TRBD1. The germline CDR1 and CDR2 sequences are DFQATT and SNEGSKA (reference sequence). Trimming removed 2 bases from V and 1 base from J; junction bases left unmatched: 3. This CDR3 has 14 amino acids. CDR3 sequence (DNA): TGCAGTGCTAGATACGGGACAGGCACAGATACGCAGTATTTT. This encodes CSARYGTGTDTQYF.

This clonotype showed up just a few times. The chain joins TRBV20-1 to TRBJ1-2; D is undetermined. The V end was cut by 0 bases, the J end by 8 bases, with 7 bases between. CDR3 size: 11 residues. Per the germline V gene, CDR1 is DFQATT and CDR2 is SNEGSKA (reference sequence). The CDR3 loop is CSARDIPGYTF. The CDR3, as DNA: TGCAGTGCTAGAGATATACCCGGCTACACCTTC.

As DNA, the CDR3 is TGCAGTGCTAGTGCCCGGGCGTGGGATACGCAGTATTTT. Translating it yields CSASARAWDTQYF. The chain links TRBV20-1 to TRBJ2-3; D uncertain. V dropped 3 bases and J dropped 6 bases, with 13 bases sitting between them. Looked up from germline, CDR1 is DFQATT and CDR2 is SNEGSKA (reference sequence). The CDR3 sequence is 13 residues long.

This clonotype was found many times. The CDR3 DNA is TGCAGCGGTCGTTGGGGGCAAAATGAGCAGTTCTTC. Amino acid sequence: CSGRWGQNEQFF. V is TRBV29-1 and J is TRBJ2-1; D possibly corresponds to TRBD1 (6 bases). CDR3 length equals 12 residues. Germline assignment: CDR1 SQVTM and CDR2 ANQGSEA. V dropped 7 bases and J dropped 7 bases, with 14 bases sitting between them.

This chain links TRBV27 with TRBJ2-5, with 14 nucleotides matching TRBD2. The assigned J gene may be wrong: the sequence end matches TRBJ2-4 better. The germline CDR1 and CDR2 sequences are MNHEY and SMNVEV (reference sequence). CDR3 size: 16 residues. The CDR3 loop is CASSQPGLAGVGIQYF. The DNA of the CDR3 is TGTGCCAGCAGTCAACCGGGACTAGCGGGAGTTGGCATTCAGTACTTC.

This clonotype has a handful of counts. J is TRBJ2-7 and V is TRBV20-1, with D possibly matching TRBD2 (5 bases). Trimming removed 3 bases from V and 5 bases from J, with 14 bases in between. CDR3 size: 13 residues. Germline V lookup: CDR1 DFQATT, CDR2 SNEGSKA (reference sequence). The CDR3 sequence is CSARRMIGNEQYF. CDR3 in DNA: TGCAGTGCTAGGAGGATGATCGGGAACGAGCAGTACTTC.

V is TRBV12-3 or TRBV12-4 and J is TRBJ2-5; D gene unclear. Deletions cut 3 bases from V and 4 bases from J, with 15 bases between. This CDR3 is 15 amino acids long. CDR3 amino acids: CASSLSSGVAETQYF. CDR3 sequence (DNA): TGTGCCAGCAGTTTGTCATCTGGGGTCGCAGAGACCCAGTACTTC.

A note on this clonotype: This may come from a read error, since a much larger clone is one base off. The chain is built from TRBV7-6 and TRBJ2-7; D gene unclear. The V gene's germline CDR1 is SGHVS and CDR2 FNYEAQ. Trimming cost V 5 bases and J 10 bases, with 12 bases left between them. The CDR3 consists of 11 residues. The CDR3 nucleotides read TGTGCCAGCAGCCCCGGTGAGGCCCAGTACTTC. It codes for CASSPGEAQYF.

The chain couples TRBV30 to TRBJ2-7, with D hard to call. Gene TRBJ2-5 matches the end of the DNA better, so the J call may be wrong. Germline loops: CDR1 GTSNPN, CDR2 SVGIG (reference sequence). CDR3 length equals 13 residues. CDR3 sequence: CAWSVGTYETQYF. The CDR3, as DNA: TGTGCCTGGAGTGTAGGCACCTATGAGACCCAGTACTTC.

This clonotype came up many times. In nucleotides, the CDR3 is TGTGCCAGCAGCCCTGGACGACGGGATGAGCAGTTCTTC. Translated, it gives CASSPGRRDEQFF. The chain couples TRBV9 to TRBJ2-1; D gene uncertain. The germline gives CDR1 SGDLS, CDR2 YYNGEE. V gave up 4 bases and J gave up 8 bases, with 13 bases separating them. This CDR3 has 13 amino acids.

This clonotype was counted only a few times. Mismatch with germline at one junction end may stem from a read error. This chain connects TRBV2 to TRBJ2-7; D uncertain. This CDR3 spans 13 amino acids. Germline CDR1 and CDR2: SNHLY and FYNNEI. DNA for the CDR3: TGTGCCGGCAGTGTCGCTAGCTCCTACGAGCAGTACTTC. Its translation is CAGSVASSYEQYF.

The chain joins TRBV29-1 to TRBJ2-5; 7 bases align to TRBD2. Germline values: CDR1 SQVTM, CDR2 ANQGSEA. J gave up 4 bases and V 1 base, and 15 bases lay outside the gene matches. This CDR3 spans 17 amino acids. The CDR3 DNA sequence: TGCAGCGTTGAAGTTGTTTTGACGGGGAGGGGACGAGAGACCCAGTACTTC. Amino acids: CSVEVVLTGRGRETQYF. Based on the CDR3 plus reference TRBV29-1 and TRBJ2-5, the full variable domain is SAVISQKPSRDICQRGTSLTIQCQVDSQVTMMFWYRQQPGQSLTLIATANQGSEATYESGFVIDKFPISRPNLTFSTLTVSNMSPEDSSIYLCSVEVVLTGRGRETQYFGPGTRLLVL.

This clonotype came up once. The chain is built from TRBV5-6 and TRBJ1-1; D unclear. CDR3 length equals 15 residues. Trimming stripped 0 bases from V and 3 bases from J, with 12 bases between. Germline assignment: CDR1 SGHDT and CDR2 YYEEEE. CDR3 sequence: CASSLDWRRDTEAFF. The DNA of the CDR3 is TGTGCCAGCAGCTTGGATTGGAGGAGGGACACTGAAGCTTTCTTT.

This chain connects TRBV7-2 to TRBJ1-1, with D uncertain. The CDR3 runs to 14 residues. V was shortened by 7 bases and J by 1 base, with 13 bases between the two germline ends. The germline V gene has CDR1 SGHTA and CDR2 FQGNSA. The CDR3 DNA is TGTGCCAGCACGCCCCCGCTTCCGAACACTGAAGCTTTCTTT. This encodes CASTPPLPNTEAFF.

The chain is built from TRBV20-1 and TRBJ2-1; 10 bases are a match to TRBD2. Per the germline V gene, CDR1 is DFQATT and CDR2 is SNEGSKA (reference sequence). V trimming: 5 bases; J trimming: 10 bases; junction bases outside the gene matches: 11. This CDR3 is built from 14 residues. The CDR3 sequence is CSAAGLAALGEQFF. CDR3 DNA: TGCAGTGCTGCCGGACTAGCGGCCCTCGGGGAGCAGTTCTTC.

There are many counts of this clonotype. The chain is built from TRBV29-1 and TRBJ2-5; D unclear. V lost 2 bases to trimming and J lost 1 base, with 8 bases between them. The length of the CDR3 is 13 residues. Germline V lookup: CDR1 SQVTM, CDR2 ANQGSEA. This CDR3 is CSVENSFQETQYF. The DNA of the CDR3 is TGCAGCGTTGAAAACAGTTTCCAAGAGACCCAGTACTTC.

The V and J genes are TRBV5-1 and TRBJ2-7, with D tentatively TRBD1 or TRBD2 (6 bases each). Germline V gene sequence: CDR1 SGHRS, CDR2 YFSETQ. Trimming left V 0 bases short and J 3 bases short, with 19 bases between. The CDR3 is made up of 17 amino acids. This CDR3 reads CASSLEGGWDLLYEQYF. CDR3 nucleotide sequence: TGCGCCAGCAGCTTGGAGGGGGGCTGGGACCTACTCTACGAGCAGTACTTC.

Note on this clonotype: This may be a read error, as it is one base from a much larger clone. The chain links TRBV7-2 to TRBJ2-1; TRBD2 agrees at 8 bases. CDR3 length: 16 amino acids. After removal of 1 base from V and 4 bases from J, the junction contained 6 bases not matched to a gene. Germline CDR1 reads SGHTA; CDR2 reads FQGNSA. CDR3 coding DNA: TGTGCCAGCAGCTTAGGTAGTAGCGGGGCTTACAATGAGCAGTTCTTC. Protein: CASSLGSSGAYNEQFF. Using reference TRBV7-2 and TRBJ2-1 for the parts outside the CDR3, the full variable domain is GAGVSQSPSNKVTEKGKDVELRCDPISGHTALYWYRQSLGQGLEFLIYFQGNSAPDKSGLPSDRFSAERTGGSVSTLTIQRTQQEDSAVYLCASSLGSSGAYNEQFFGPGTRLTVL.

A note on this clonotype: Given a much more abundant clone one base away, this may be a read error. The J gene is TRBJ2-7, the V gene TRBV28, with D possibly being TRBD2 (6 bases). The CDR3 spans 16 residues. CDR1 MDHEN and CDR2 SYDVKM come from the germline V gene. V shed 5 bases and J shed 0 bases, with 17 bases lying between them. The CDR3 loop is CASSTRGGAVSYEQYF. The DNA for the CDR3 is TGTGCCAGCAGTACAAGGGGCGGGGCCGTCTCCTACGAGCAGTACTTC.

This clonotype was detected only a few times. The chain joins TRBV28 to TRBJ2-6; 11 bases map to TRBD1. Germline CDR1 MDHEN, CDR2 SYDVKM. The CDR3 totals 17 residues. J lost 1 base, V lost 6 bases, and 5 bases had no gene match. The CDR3 bases are TGTGCCAGCAGGGACAGGGGGCTCGGATCTGGGGCCAACGTCCTGACTTTC. It yields the protein CASRDRGLGSGANVLTF.

The table lists this clonotype with a few counts. This chain links TRBV30 with TRBJ2-7; D is undetermined. CDR1 and CDR2 (germline): GTSNPN, SVGIG (reference sequence). Between the trimmed V and J ends, which lost 3 bases and 6 bases, there was a span of 15 bases. The CDR3 sequence is 13 residues long. The CDR3 protein is CAWSAQVRSEQYF. In DNA form, the CDR3 reads TGTGCCTGGAGCGCCCAGGTCCGCTCCGAGCAGTACTTC.

The chain joins TRBV20-1 to TRBJ2-3, with D uncertain. Trimming removed 3 bases at V and 5 bases at J, with 6 bases between. CDR1 and CDR2 from the germline V gene are DFQATT and SNEGSKA (reference sequence). There are 11 residues in the CDR3. This CDR3 is CSASSEDTQYF. The CDR3 DNA reads TGCAGTGCTAGCTCTGAAGATACGCAGTATTTT.

J is TRBJ2-7 and V is TRBV4-3; 7 nucleotides align to TRBD2. Germline V gives CDR1 LGHNA, CDR2 YSLEER. V trimming: 0 bases; J trimming: 2 bases; junction bases outside the gene matches: 7. This CDR3 has 16 amino acids. The CDR3 bases are TGCGCCAGCAGCCAAGAAGCAGCGGGGCCACCCTACGAGCAGTACTTC. Translation gives CASSQEAAGPPYEQYF.

V and J are TRBV21-1 and TRBJ2-7; the table's D call of TRBD1 was not tested on the DNA. TRBV21-1 is a pseudogene locus. The CDR3 loop spans 17 amino acids. CDR3 bases: TGTGCCAGCAGCTCGATTGGCCGGGACAGGGTTAGAGGCGAGCAGTACTTC. Translated, it gives CASSSIGRDRVRGEQYF.